The clone carrying this T cell receptor beta chain was recorded many times. As yet, its antigen is unknown. TCRdb called the 5' RACE reads again in MiXCR, with one record for every CDR3 protein. The sample includes hundreds of thousands of distinct CDR3 sequences, about 12% of them seen just once. These data originate in a study of identical twins. Trimming removed 5 bases at V and 5 bases at J, with 15 bases between. The CDR3 is made up of 14 amino acids. Germline CDR1 reads MGHRA; CDR2 reads YSYEKL. Findings and caveats of the study: These conclusions were based on statistical analysis (cross-sectional, not following the same donors). Models predicted less out-of-frame TCR alpha sharing in monozygotic twins than was found.

The data also belong to a second study, concerning yellow fever vaccine responses in identical twins.

This TCR derives from a woman in her late teens or twenties in good health. V and J are TRBV4-1 and TRBJ1-1; a possible D gene is TRBD1 (6 bases). The sample was PBMCs. CDR3 sequence reads: CASSWRRGETEAFF. Here the CDR3 DNA reads TGCGCCAGCAGCTGGCGTAGGGGGGAAACTGAAGCTTTCTTT.